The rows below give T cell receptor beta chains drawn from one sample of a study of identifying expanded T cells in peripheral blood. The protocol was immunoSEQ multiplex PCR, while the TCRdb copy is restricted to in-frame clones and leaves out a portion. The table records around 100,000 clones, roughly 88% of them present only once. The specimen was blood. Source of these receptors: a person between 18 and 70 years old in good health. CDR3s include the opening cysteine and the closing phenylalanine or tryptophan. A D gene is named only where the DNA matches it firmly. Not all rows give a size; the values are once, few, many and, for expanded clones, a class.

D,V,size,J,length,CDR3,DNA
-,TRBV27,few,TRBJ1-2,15,CASSPRDRPTGGYTF,TGTGCCAGCAGTCCCCGGGACCGTCCTACTGGTGGCTACACCTTC
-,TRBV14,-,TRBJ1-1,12,CASSPGYREAFF,TGTGCCAGCAGCCCAGGGTATAGGGAAGCTTTCTTT
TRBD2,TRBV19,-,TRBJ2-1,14,CASSISGRAREQFF,TGTGCCAGTAGTATTAGCGGGAGGGCCAGAGAGCAGTTCTTC
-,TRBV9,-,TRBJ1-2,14,CASSVATQPYGYTF,TGTGCCAGCAGCGTAGCTACCCAACCCTATGGCTACACCTTC
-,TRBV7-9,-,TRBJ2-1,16,CASSLRPGAVMNEQFF,TGTGCCAGCAGCTTGAGACCGGGGGCAGTGATGAATGAGCAGTTCTTC
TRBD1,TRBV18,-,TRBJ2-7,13,CASSPGTEYEQYF,TGTGCCAGCTCACCAGGGACAGAATACGAGCAGTACTTC
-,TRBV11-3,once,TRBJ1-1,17,CASSNRTGTTMNTEAFF,TGTGCCAGCAGCAATCGGACGGGCACTACCATGAACACTGAAGCTTTCTTT
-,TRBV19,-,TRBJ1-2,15,CASSIKSGQEYGYTF,TGTGCCAGTAGTATAAAGTCAGGGCAAGAATATGGCTACACCTTC
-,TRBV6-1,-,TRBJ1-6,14,CASSLFSYNSPLHF,TGTGCCAGCAGCCTGTTCTCCTATAATTCACCCCTCCACTTT
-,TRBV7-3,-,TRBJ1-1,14,CASSLTGVNTEAFF,TGTGCCAGCAGCTTGACAGGAGTGAACACTGAAGCTTTCTTT
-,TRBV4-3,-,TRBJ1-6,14,CASSQESGYSPLHF,TGCGCCAGCAGCCAAGAGTCAGGGTATTCACCCCTCCACTTT
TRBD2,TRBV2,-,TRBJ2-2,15,CASTGTSGGPGELFF,TGTGCCAGCACCGGGACTAGCGGGGGTCCCGGGGAGCTGTTTTTT
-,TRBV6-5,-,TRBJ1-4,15,CASRPRTLLAEKLFF,TGTGCCAGCAGACCGCGGACTCTTCTGGCTGAAAAACTGTTTTTT
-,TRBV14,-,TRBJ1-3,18,CASSQTDKPEDSGNTIYF,TGTGCCAGCAGCCAGACCGACAAACCGGAGGACTCTGGAAACACCATATATTTT
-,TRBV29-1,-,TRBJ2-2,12,CSVGGNTGELFF,TGCAGCGTTGGGGGAAACACCGGGGAGCTGTTTTTT
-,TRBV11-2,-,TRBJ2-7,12,CASSFDTYEQYF,TGTGCCAGCAGTTTCGACACTTACGAGCAGTACTTC
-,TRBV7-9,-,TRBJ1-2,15,CASSPPGGAAYGYTF,TGTGCCAGCAGTCCCCCGGGGGGGGCGGCCTATGGCTACACCTTC
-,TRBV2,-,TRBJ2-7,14,CASSRDRGSYEQYF,TGTGCCAGCAGTCGGGACCGTGGCTCCTACGAGCAGTACTTC
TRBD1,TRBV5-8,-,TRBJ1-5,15,CASSFWTGSNQPQHF,TGTGCCAGCAGCTTTTGGACAGGCAGTAATCAGCCCCAGCATTTT
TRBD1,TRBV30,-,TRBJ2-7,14,CACTETGDLDEQYF,TGTGCCTGCACAGAGACAGGGGATTTGGACGAGCAGTACTTC
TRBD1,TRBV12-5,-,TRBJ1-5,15,CASGLGTGGSQPQHF,TGTGCTAGTGGTTTGGGGACAGGGGGCAGTCAGCCCCAGCATTTT
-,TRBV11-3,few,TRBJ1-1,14,CASSLGLGVPEAFF,TGTGCCAGCAGCTTAGGCCTTGGAGTCCCTGAAGCTTTCTTT
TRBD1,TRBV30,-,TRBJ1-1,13,CAWRDRLNTEAFF,TGTGCCTGGAGGGACAGGCTGAACACTGAAGCTTTCTTT
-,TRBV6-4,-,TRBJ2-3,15,CASSASGAPMDTQYF,TGTGCCAGCAGCGCTTCCGGGGCCCCCATGGATACGCAGTATTTT
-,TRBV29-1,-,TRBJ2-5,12,CSARRAVETQYF,TGCAGCGCCCGACGGGCGGTAGAGACCCAGTACTTC
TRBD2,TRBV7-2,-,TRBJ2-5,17,CASSLVWVAGGRKTQYF,TGTGCCAGCAGCTTAGTGTGGGTTGCGGGGGGGAGGAAGACCCAGTACTTC
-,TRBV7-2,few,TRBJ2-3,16,CASSTRRGWESDTQYF,TGTGCCAGCAGCACAAGGCGGGGATGGGAGTCAGATACGCAGTATTTT
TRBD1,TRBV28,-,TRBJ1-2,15,CASSPTYQGDYGYTF,TGTGCCAGCAGTCCAACTTATCAGGGGGACTATGGCTACACCTTC
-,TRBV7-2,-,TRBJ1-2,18,CASSLVSDTFLANYGYTF,TGTGCCAGCAGCTTAGTCAGTGACACGTTTTTAGCTAACTATGGCTACACCTTC
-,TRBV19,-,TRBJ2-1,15,CASRDGRGAYNEQFF,TGTGCCAGCCGGGACGGGAGAGGTGCCTACAATGAGCAGTTCTTC
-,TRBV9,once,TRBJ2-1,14,CASSPRSRFNEQFF,TGTGCCAGCAGCCCCCGGAGCCGGTTCAATGAGCAGTTCTTC
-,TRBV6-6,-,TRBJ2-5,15,CASSFNRDDQETQYF,TGTGCCAGCAGTTTTAACCGGGACGACCAGGAGACCCAGTACTTC
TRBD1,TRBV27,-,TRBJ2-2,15,CASTWTGVDTGELFF,TGTGCCAGCACCTGGACAGGGGTGGACACCGGGGAGCTGTTTTTT
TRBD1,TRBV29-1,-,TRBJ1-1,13,CSVGQGWTTEAFF,TGCAGCGTTGGACAGGGATGGACCACTGAAGCTTTCTTT
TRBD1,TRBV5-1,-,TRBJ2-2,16,CASSSGQGIRDGELFF,TGCGCCAGCAGCTCCGGACAGGGGATTCGGGACGGGGAGCTGTTTTTT
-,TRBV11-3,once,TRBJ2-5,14,CASSDRTVQETQYF,TGTGCCAGCAGCGATAGGACAGTCCAAGAGACCCAGTACTTC
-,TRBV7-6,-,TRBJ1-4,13,CASSLEVGEKLFF,TGTGCCAGCAGCTTAGAGGTCGGAGAAAAACTGTTTTTT
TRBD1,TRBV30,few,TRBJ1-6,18,CAWSISAGTGSRNSPLHF,TGTGCCTGGAGCATTTCTGCCGGGACAGGGAGTAGGAATTCACCCCTCCACTTT
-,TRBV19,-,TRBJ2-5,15,CASNGRGQPQETQYF,TGTGCCAGTAACGGTCGGGGGCAACCTCAAGAGACCCAGTACTTC
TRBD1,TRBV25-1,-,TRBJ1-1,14,CASSHRGLGTEAFF,TGTGCCAGCAGCCACAGGGGCTTGGGCACTGAAGCTTTCTTT